Below are 17 T cell receptor beta chains sequenced from a single sample in a study of beta chain features in type 1 diabetes. The entirety of the isolated RNA underwent reverse transcription, so expressed TCRB transcripts were sequenced. Data came from immunoSEQ multiplex PCR; TCRdb stores just in-frame clones and leaves some out. The profile shows nearly 250,000 clones, 12% to 15% of them singletons. Specimen: naive CD4+ T cells from blood. All receptors derive from a woman aged 40 to 55 in good health.

This clone was counted ten times or more. The CDR3 loop reads CASSGDRSGANVLTF. The CDR3 bases are TGTGCCAGCAGTGGAGACAGGTCCGGGGCCAACGTCCTGACTTTC. The J gene is TRBJ2-6, the V gene TRBV25-1, with TRBD1 as a possible D gene (6 bases). The CDR3 covers 15 residues. Germline V gene lookup returns CDR1 MGHDK and CDR2 SYGVNS. V gave up 4 bases and J gave up 4 bases, with 11 bases separating them.

The J gene is TRBJ2-6, the V gene TRBV5-4; 14 positions match TRBD2. V lost 2 bases to trimming and J lost 3 bases; unmatched junction nucleotides: 10. The length of the CDR3 is 20 residues. Germline CDR1 reads SGHNT; CDR2 reads YYREEE (reference sequence). CDR3 in amino acids: CASSLPGLAGGLGGANVLTF. CDR3 sequence (DNA): TGTGCCAGCAGCTTACCCGGACTAGCGGGGGGTTTGGGTGGGGCCAACGTCCTGACTTTC.

The chain is built from TRBV6-5 and TRBJ2-5, with 7 bases lining up with TRBD1. CDR1 is MNHEY, CDR2 SVGAGI, per germline. CDR3 length equals 14 residues. V dropped 6 bases and J dropped 7; count of bases not matched to a gene: 11. The CDR3 loop reads CASRLTGARVTQYF. The CDR3 nucleotides read TGTGCCAGCAGGCTAACAGGGGCGCGGGTGACCCAGTACTTC.

This chain connects TRBV7-9 to TRBJ1-2, with 7 bases identical to TRBD1. The germline V gene has CDR1 SEHNR and CDR2 FQNEAQ (reference sequence). The CDR3 has 15 amino acids. V dropped 3 bases and J dropped 0; count of bases not matched to a gene: 4. The CDR3 region is CASSFGQVPNYGYTF. CDR3 nucleotide sequence: TGTGCCAGCAGCTTCGGACAGGTGCCTAACTATGGCTACACCTTC.

This clone was counted a few times. At one end, the junction sequence differs from germline, possibly due to a read error. The gene calls are TRBV6-1 and TRBJ2-3; D may match TRBD1 or TRBD2 (7 bases each). Germline V gene data show CDR1 as MNHNS and CDR2 as SASEGT. The CDR3 covers 16 residues. The CDR3 nucleotides are TGTGCCAGCAGTAAAGCAGGGGGGGACAGCACAGATACGCAGTATTTT. Its protein is CASSKAGGDSTDTQYF.

This chain joins TRBV6-1 and TRBJ1-5; 8 bases are a match to TRBD1. V lost 6 bases to trimming and J lost 9 bases; unmatched junction nucleotides: 7. This CDR3 comprises 13 residues. Per the germline V gene, CDR1 is MNHNS and CDR2 is SASEGT. CDR3 sequence reads: CASRAGQDTPQHF. For the CDR3, the DNA is TGTGCCAGCAGGGCGGGACAGGACACGCCCCAGCATTTT.

This clone was detected a few times. The chain recombines TRBV19 with TRBJ2-2, with D perhaps matching TRBD2 (5 bases). Per the germline V gene, CDR1 is LNHDA and CDR2 is SQIVND (reference sequence). This CDR3 has 12 amino acids. The ends were cut back, 9 bases at V and 5 bases at J, with 10 bases in the middle. CDR3 protein: CASRTGTGELFF. CDR3 nucleotides: TGTGCCAGCAGGACGGGGACCGGGGAGCTGTTTTTT.

V and J are TRBV2 and TRBJ1-1; 8 nucleotides line up with TRBD1. Per germline, CDR1 SNHLY and CDR2 FYNNEI. CDR3 length: 14 amino acids. J gave up 5 bases and V 4 bases, and 6 bases lay outside the gene matches. In DNA form, the CDR3 reads TGTGCCAGCAGTGGACAGGGGTTGGGGACTGAAGCTTTCTTT. Amino acid sequence: CASSGQGLGTEAFF.

The chain is built from TRBV5-1 and TRBJ1-2; D is unresolved. This CDR3 has 14 residues. Looked up from germline, CDR1 is SGHRS and CDR2 is YFSETQ. The V end lost 0 bases, the J end lost 4 bases, and 10 bases lay between the germline ends. CDR3 sequence: CASSLGSGVYGYTF. CDR3 nucleotide sequence: TGCGCCAGCAGCTTGGGTTCCGGAGTCTATGGCTACACCTTC.

This clone was counted between two and nine times. V usage is TRBV11-2 and J usage is TRBJ2-7; D uncertain. Trimming shortened V by 4 bases and J by 7 bases, and 14 bases separated the two germline ends. Germline lookup yields CDR1 SGHAT and CDR2 FQNNGV. The CDR3 extends over 13 amino acids. This CDR3 reads CASSSHTLGEQYF. CDR3 bases: TGTGCCAGCAGCTCGCACACACTCGGGGAGCAGTACTTC.

The CDR3 sequence: CASSLVSGGSYNEQFF. The CDR3 DNA sequence: TGCGCCAGCAGCTTGGTTAGCGGGGGTTCCTACAATGAGCAGTTCTTC. The V and J genes are TRBV5-1 and TRBJ2-1; 9 positions match TRBD2. The CDR3 is made up of 16 amino acids. Trimming took 0 bases from V and 1 from J; bases not matched to a gene: 2. The germline gives CDR1 SGHRS, CDR2 YFSETQ.

The chain uses TRBV19 and TRBJ2-1; 14 positions match TRBD2. This CDR3 has 14 residues. Germline lookup yields CDR1 LNHDA and CDR2 SQIVND (reference sequence). The J segment lost 8 bases and the V segment lost 9 bases, leaving 6 bases of the junction unmatched. The CDR3 DNA reads TGTGCCAGCGGACTAGCGGGGGGCATCGATGAGCAGTTCTTC. The encoded protein is CASGLAGGIDEQFF. Full variable domain (rest looked up from reference TRBV19 and TRBJ2-1): DGGITQSPKYLFRKEGQNVTLSCEQNLNHDAMYWYRQDPGQGLRLIYYSQIVNDFQKGDIAEGYSVSREKKESFPLTVTSAQKNPTAFYLCASGLAGGIDEQFFGPGTRLTVL.

The sample holds a few counts of this clone. The chain couples TRBV19 to TRBJ2-2, with a weak D call TRBD1 (6 bases). Trimming took 1 base from V and 4 from J, leaving 10 bases between them. Germline CDR1 is LNHDA and CDR2 is SQIVND (reference sequence). The CDR3 contains 15 residues. The CDR3 DNA reads as TGTGCCAGTAGTATAGCCCCGACAGGCACCGGGGAGCTGTTTTTT. Amino acid sequence: CASSIAPTGTGELFF.

A remark on this clone: A junction boundary mismatches the germline segment, possibly from a read error. The chain couples TRBV19 to TRBJ1-5; TRBD1 aligns across 8 bases. This CDR3 comprises 12 residues. Germline V gives CDR1 LNHDA, CDR2 SQIVND (reference sequence). The CDR3 nucleotides are TGTGCCAGTAGTACCTTCGGACAGGGAGAGCGGTTT. This encodes CASSTFGQGERF.

This clone was observed a handful of times. The V gene is TRBV12-5, the J gene TRBJ1-5, with 10 bases identical to TRBD1. The V gene end was trimmed by 1 base and the J gene end by 6 bases; junction bases not matched to a gene: 3. The CDR3 runs 15 residues. Germline assignment: CDR1 LGHNT and CDR2 FRNRAP. The CDR3 region has the DNA TGTGCTAGTGGTTTGGGGGACAGGGGTGGTCAGCCCCAGCATTTT. Translated: CASGLGDRGGQPQHF.

This clone showed up just a few times. The V and J genes are TRBV7-2 and TRBJ2-6; 8 nucleotides match TRBD1. The CDR3 has 18 residues. Germline V gene data show CDR1 as SGHTA and CDR2 as FQGNSA. Unmatched junction bases numbered 8, after V lost 1 base and J lost 3 bases. Here the CDR3 reads CASSLGWFRGLGANVLTF. The CDR3 coding sequence is TGTGCCAGCAGCTTAGGGTGGTTCAGGGGGCTTGGGGCCAACGTCCTGACTTTC.

The V call is TRBV7-9, the J call TRBJ2-7, with TRBD1 identical over 7 bases. J lost 7 bases, V lost 5 bases, and 14 bases had no gene match. The CDR3 covers 15 residues. Germline V CDR1 and CDR2: SEHNR, FQNEAQ (reference sequence). The chain's CDR3 is CASSVPGQPYVEQYF. In nucleotides, the CDR3 is TGTGCCAGCAGCGTTCCGGGACAGCCCTACGTTGAGCAGTACTTC.